The present entry profiles one TCR beta chain with its context. This clone was counted only a few times. This clone's antigen is unknown. No base quality information exists; no much larger clone differs at one position. Trimming costs V 5 bases and J 0 bases, and their ends lie 11 bases apart. From its cysteine to its phenylalanine, the CDR3 spans 15 amino acids. Only the CDR3 DNA stays, 45 bases, in frame from base 1. CDR1 and CDR2, per the germline V gene, are MNHEY and SVGAGI. This specimen belongs to a study of cytomegalovirus exposure and HLA in healthy donors (dated by TCRdb to the late 2010s). Study-wide context: In an earlier analysis of approximately 640 of the donors, 276 Gb of sequence data and 95 million to 130 million unique TCR beta sequences from roughly 180 million T cells were reported. About 320 gigabases of sequencing data and approximately 85 million unique TCR sequences were included in an early release covering around 650 HLA-typed donors. Among the roughly 400 genotyped donors, approximately 77% belonged to the genetic ancestry cluster associated with self-reported Caucasian donors. The study aimed to test whether cataloging public T cell receptors could reveal signatures of past pathogen exposure. The T cell repertoires of 550 to 850 subjects were profiled by immunosequencing and related to cytomegalovirus serostatus. Besides the first cohort of 500 to 700 subjects, a separate validation cohort made up of 120 different subjects was used. To predict cytomegalovirus infection status, the study brought together high-throughput TCR immunosequencing, statistical association of individual TCRs with disease status, and machine learning. In a later analysis, previously published TCR beta repertoires from 550 to 750 donors were re-analyzed and high-resolution HLA genotyping was added so that TCR occurrence patterns could be studied. In the later analysis, no new phenotypic data were used to find candidate immune exposures; instead, reliance was placed on TCR beta sequences and their occurrence across donors. In an earlier analysis of 500 to 650 of the donors, high-throughput TCR beta sequencing was used to judge whether each TCR beta V gene segment behaved as functional or pseudogenic. Alongside the repertoire data, information on donor age, sex, ethnicity and CMV serostatus was compiled. A later genetic analysis took genome-wide SNP genotypes for about 55% of the 666 donors and used that subset as a discovery cohort. All discovery cohort repertoires had been generated using a single sequencing platform. Class I and class II HLA loci were covered by the typing at four-digit resolution. Typing coverage differed by locus: A, B, C, DRB1 and DQB1 were typed in about 629-640 donors, DQA1 in roughly 500, DPA1 in around 580, and DPB1 in approximately 450. Roughly 5 DR-DQ haplotypes were treated as single units for association and clustering because of strong linkage in the cohort. On average, around 240,000 unique TCR beta nucleotide sequences were sequenced per donor among a few hundred genotyped donors of the cohort, with about 19% of those sequences being non-productive. Points the paper makes about the study in general: A group of highly shared sequence variants was considered likely to be a technical artifact of the sequencing pipeline. The classifier was reported to diagnose cytomegalovirus status with high specificity and sensitivity in both the original cohort and the validation cohort. Some IMGT-functional V segments, including TRBV6-2 and TRBV6-3, could not be told apart with the 87-base-pair reads, so those segments were excluded. Because HLA typing was unavailable for some donors at each locus, only the typed subset was used in association tests. Because counts were too low, roughly 18 rarely observed V segments, including chromosome 9 orphons, were left out of the earlier analysis of approximately 580 of the donors. In the study, around 150 TCR beta chains were listed as associated with cytomegalovirus. In an earlier analysis of about 540 of the donors, most TCR beta V segments were observed in productive rearrangements about 87% or about 30% of the time, broadly matching IMGT annotations. Several of the top co-occurrence clusters appeared to be linked to parvovirus B19, influenza, CMV and Epstein-Barr virus, according to a later analysis. Immune exposure information for the cohort was limited to CMV serostatus. Three of the identified cytomegalovirus-associated TCR beta chains were confirmed in vitro to be specific for cytomegalovirus antigens. The presence/absence analyses assumed that sequencing depth was roughly uniform across donors, and that assumption may not be true. The cohort was sequenced for TCR beta chains only, and without alpha or paired-chain data the features that could be detected were limited. Most TCR sequences were observed very rarely across donors, whereas some public TCRs were present in many individuals. Compared with equally common non-associated chains, HLA-associated TCR beta chains in a later analysis were more clonally expanded and had lower generation probabilities. A later analysis associated about 17,000 TCR beta sequences with specific HLA alleles at a false discovery rate of 0.05. A further reported finding was that TCR beta sequences accurately predicted the HLA-A and HLA-B alleles for most subjects in the first cohort. In a later genetic analysis, a missense DCLRE1C variant was associated with V-gene and J-gene trimming of TCR beta chains, and the association was replicated in an independent cohort. In a later analysis, most CMV-associated TCR beta chains were found to appear HLA-restricted, with HLA associations seemingly driven largely by CMV exposure. According to a later analysis, TCR association rates differed among HLA loci, with DRB1 alleles showing the most associated TCRs and HLA-C alleles showing the fewest. In a later genetic analysis, fewer N-insertions in productive TCRs were reported among donors in an Asian-associated ancestry cluster than the roughly 670-donor mean. The authors suggested that the approach could potentially be extended to other disease states and immunological phenotypes. Assigning TCR associations to individual alleles was difficult when HLA alleles, especially DR and DQ, strongly co-occurred. Linkage disequilibrium might explain the correlated functional status among segregating V segments, but an unknown experimental factor could not be excluded.

In total, over 600 healthy bone marrow donors made up the cohort. Cohort members were all nominally healthy when sampled, although unrecorded immune exposures were likely present. The donor tested CMV seronegative and was one of the 352 seronegative cohort members. A peripheral blood sample was collected from each donor, and TCR beta sequencing was performed on peripheral blood mononuclear cells. Genomic DNA was extracted from the blood cell samples with the Qiagen DNeasy Blood Extraction Kit. Receptor amplification or capture employed the immunoSEQ multiplex PCR assay. A mixture of 60 forward primers for TCR Vbeta segments and 13 reverse primers for TCR Jbeta segments was used in the multiplex PCR. The CDR3 region of rearranged TCR beta genes was amplified from genomic DNA by a multiplex PCR assay. On the Illumina HiSeq System, the amplified TCR beta libraries were sequenced as 87-base-pair reads. In the original analysis: A later analysis counted around 72 million unique TCR beta chains across the 600 to 850 repertoires, and some 11 million of these chains were shared by at least two donors. Raw reads were error-corrected and collapsed into unique sequences with a nearest-neighbor algorithm that merged closely related sequences to remove PCR and sequencing errors. V, D and J gene segments were assigned by aligning CDR3 sequences to IMGT reference sequences. For a sequence to be retained, a match of at least six nucleotides was required to both a V gene segment and a J gene segment. Rearrangements were classified as productive when the CDR3 lacked stop codons and remained in frame with V and J, and all other rearrangements were classified as non-productive. Following IMGT convention, CDR3 was defined as the stretch from the second conserved V-encoded cysteine to the conserved J-encoded phenylalanine. Sequences without an unambiguous match to a single V gene segment were excluded from the earlier analysis of several hundred of the donors. An earlier analysis of fewer than 750 of the donors called V segments functional above 56.7% productive rearrangements and segregating when the between-donor standard deviation exceeded 5%. A statistical classification framework was developed to diagnose cytomegalovirus status using the catalog of TCR beta chain sequences. In a later analysis, TCR nucleotide sequences were compared against IMGT/GENE-DB human TR gene sequences so that V and J genes could be assigned. In a later analysis, CDR3 sequences and most-parsimonious VDJ recombination scenarios were assigned using the TCRdist pipeline. In a later analysis, each TCR beta chain was defined by its CDR3 amino acid sequence together with its V-gene family, and reads without a unique V-gene family were excluded. As a way to deal with suspected cross-contamination and a sequencing artifact, a later analysis dropped 640 or so nucleotide sequences that were highly shared and had low generation probability. In a later analysis, a clonal expansion index was calculated for each public chain from normalized within-repertoire ranks of inferred template counts. In a later analysis, generation probabilities were computed with a VDJ recombination model fitted to out-of-frame rearrangements, and the resulting probabilities were checked against IGoR. In a later analysis, TCR-TCR, TCR-HLA and TCR-CMV co-occurrence was scored with hypergeometric tests, and a repertoire-size bias correction was applied to TCR pairs. In a later analysis, false discovery rates were estimated by permuting HLA or CMV assignments 20 times. In a later analysis, co-occurring TCRs were grouped using DBSCAN, and TCRdist sequence similarity was added for clustering within HLA-allele-positive subsets. Repertoires with fewer than 30,000 or more than 120,000 public chains, plus five repertoires with anomalous nucleotide sharing, were excluded from co-occurrence clustering. What TCRdb holds here is the immuneACCESS table cut down to in-frame rearrangements. Part of the clones is not present; checked against another copy, under half of the missing clones reflect an unresolved V gene, and the others are unexplained. D and trimming were read from the DNA, whereas the V and J calls and clone size are those reported in that table. This sample gives a few hundred thousand clones in total; roughly 80% of them show up just once. The top ten clonotypes cover roughly 16% of the sample.

Specimen: PBMCs. This sequence uses TRBV6-5 and TRBJ1-3; the D gene is not confidently resolved. This TCR was sampled from a middle-aged man in good health and CMV-seronegative. The DNA sequence follows: TGTGCCAGCAGTAACCCTTACACCTCTGGAAACACCATATATTTT. It is translated as CASSNPYTSGNTIYF.